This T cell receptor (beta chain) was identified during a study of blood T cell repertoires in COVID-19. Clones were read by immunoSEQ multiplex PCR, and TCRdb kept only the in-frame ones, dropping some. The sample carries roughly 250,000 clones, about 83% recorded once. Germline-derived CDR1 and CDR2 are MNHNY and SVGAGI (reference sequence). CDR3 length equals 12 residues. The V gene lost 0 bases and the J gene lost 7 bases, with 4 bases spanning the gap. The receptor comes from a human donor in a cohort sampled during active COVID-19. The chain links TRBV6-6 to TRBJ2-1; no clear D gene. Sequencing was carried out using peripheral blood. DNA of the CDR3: TGTGCCAGCAGTTACTCGAGAAATGAGCAGTTCTTC. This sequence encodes CASSYSRNEQFF.